This TCR beta chain was identified during a study of blood T cell repertoires in COVID-19. Study details: Samples taken during acute and convalescent COVID-19 were collected in the United States, Italy and Spain. T cells, B-cell-depleted T cells, or PBMCs provided the cDNA or gDNA that served as material.

Trimming removed 4 bases at V and 6 bases at J, with 8 bases between. Germline V gene sequence: CDR1 SGHRS, CDR2 YFSETQ. This CDR3 has 13 amino acids. Study processing details: Quantification of nucleated cells was approximated via reference gene primer amplification. Profiled with immunoSEQ multiplex PCR; TCRdb holds only in-frame clones, not every one. V, J and clone size are those of that table, while D and trimming were read from the DNA. The table has 56,000 or so clones, 65% to 80% seen once. The source material was peripheral blood. The receptor was isolated from a woman aged 70-85 years with acute or convalescent COVID-19. The chain has TRBV5-1 and TRBJ1-6, with TRBD1 as a possible D gene (6 bases). The CDR3 DNA reads TGCGCCAGCAGCCCAGGGGCTAATTCACCCCTCCACTTT. Encoded protein: CASSPGANSPLHF.